Listed below are T cell receptor beta chains from one sample, sequenced in a study of a mutant IDH1 vaccine in newly diagnosed glioma. No antigens are known for them. The protocol was immunoSEQ multiplex PCR, while the TCRdb copy is restricted to in-frame clones and leaves out a portion. Counted here are almost 85,000 clones, around 85% occurring once; the ten biggest clones make up approximately 2.1%. The sequencing used PBMCs, collected from a glioma patient whose treatment included an IDH1 peptide vaccine. All receptors come from a man younger than 40 with glioma. Some clones in this sample may be carry-over from other donors' samples. Each CDR3 is given with its conserved first and last residue. Fields, in order: D gene, J gene, V gene, clone size, CDR3 protein, CDR3 DNA. D genes are given only for firm matches. Not every row has a clone size; where given, it reads once, few, many or a size class.

- TRBJ2-1 TRBV11-2 - CASSLGSEGNEQFF TGTGCCAGCAGCTTAGGTAGCGAAGGGAATGAGCAGTTCTTC
- TRBJ1-1 TRBV28 once CASSFPAGSAEAFF TGTGCCAGCAGTTTCCCCGCAGGGTCCGCTGAAGCTTTCTTT
- TRBJ1-5 TRBV28 - CASSFFGGYQPQHF TGTGCCAGCAGTTTTTTCGGCGGTTATCAGCCCCAGCATTTT
TRBD2 TRBJ2-1 TRBV10-2 - CASFGGRGGNEQFF TGCGCCAGCTTCGGCGGGAGAGGAGGCAATGAGCAGTTCTTC
- TRBJ2-2 TRBV4-2 - CASSHGGAAGELFF TGTGCCAGCAGCCATGGGGGTGCGGCCGGGGAGCTGTTTTTT
- TRBJ1-5 TRBV30 - CAWSESNQPQHF TGTGCCTGGAGTGAATCTAATCAGCCCCAGCATTTT
- TRBJ2-2 TRBV14 - CASSQDRYTGELFF TGTGCCAGCAGCCAAGACAGATACACCGGGGAGCTGTTTTTT
TRBD1 TRBJ2-7 TRBV11-2 - CASSPSSTGGNDEQYF TGTGCCAGCAGCCCTTCTTCGACAGGGGGTAACGACGAGCAGTACTTC
- TRBJ1-4 TRBV11-2 - CASSFSNEKLFF TGTGCCAGCAGCTTTAGCAATGAAAAACTGTTTTTT
- TRBJ2-7 TRBV30 - CAWSDQGLFAGEQYF TGTGCCTGGAGTGACCAGGGCCTCTTTGCGGGGGAGCAGTACTTC
- TRBJ1-6 TRBV21-1 - CGTGNSPLHF TGTGGGACAGGCAATTCACCCCTCCACTTT
- TRBJ2-1 TRBV21-1 - CASGASKSSYNEQFF TGTGCCAGCGGAGCATCAAAAAGCTCCTACAATGAGCAGTTCTTC
- TRBJ1-5 TRBV27 - CASSFVGQPQHF TGTGCCAGCAGTTTCGTAGGTCAGCCCCAGCATTTT
TRBD1 TRBJ1-5 TRBV19 - CASSGTGRQPQHF TGTGCCAGTAGCGGGACAGGGAGACAGCCCCAGCATTTT
TRBD2 TRBJ2-5 TRBV25-1 - CASSESKLAQETQYF TGTGCCAGCAGTGAATCAAAACTAGCGCAAGAGACCCAGTACTTC
TRBD2 TRBJ2-1 TRBV30 - CAWSDGLAGDLLGFVQEQFF TGTGCCTGGAGCGACGGACTAGCGGGAGACTTGTTGGGGTTTGTGCAGGAGCAGTTCTTC
TRBD1 TRBJ1-1 TRBV13 - CASSLATGGTEAFF TGTGCCAGCAGCTTAGCCACAGGGGGCACTGAAGCTTTCTTT
- TRBJ2-7 TRBV5-1 - CASSLQGSPTYEQYF TGCGCCAGCAGCTTACAGGGATCTCCTACCTACGAGCAGTACTTC
- TRBJ2-7 TRBV4-2 - CASSQAGQGSYEQYF TGTGCCAGCAGCCAAGCAGGGCAGGGCTCCTACGAGCAGTACTTC
- TRBJ1-1 TRBV6-5 few CASSYLVETEAFF TGTGCCAGCAGTTACCTTGTAGAAACTGAAGCTTTCTTT
- TRBJ2-3 TRBV5-1 - CASSLAPVGTDTQYF TGCGCCAGCAGCTTGGCTCCTGTCGGCACAGATACGCAGTATTTT
- TRBJ1-1 TRBV19 - CASSKGGPSTEAFF TGTGCCAGTAGTAAGGGGGGCCCTAGCACTGAAGCTTTCTTT
- TRBJ2-1 TRBV19 - CASRTGWGAPYNEQFF TGTGCCAGTAGAACCGGGTGGGGGGCCCCCTACAATGAGCAGTTCTTC
- TRBJ2-1 TRBV5-6 - CASSAGWDEQFF TGTGCCAGCAGCGCCGGTTGGGATGAGCAGTTCTTC
- TRBJ1-4 TRBV27 - CASSFGATNEKLFF TGTGCCAGCAGTTTCGGGGCGACTAATGAAAAACTGTTTTTT
- TRBJ2-7 TRBV11-1 - CASSLDRTAYEQYF TGTGCCAGCAGCTTAGATCGGACAGCCTACGAGCAGTACTTC